Listed below are T cell receptor beta chains from one sample, sequenced in a study of control samples from healthy donors and cancer patients. Libraries were prepared by immunoSEQ multiplex PCR; TCRdb keeps only in-frame clonotypes and omits some of them. This sample has 45,000 or so clones, with 80% to 95% found just once. Source material: PBMCs. The source is a woman in her 40s with head and neck cancer. The CDR3 runs from the conserved cysteine through the conserved F or W. The D gene is left open where the match is weak. Size values are once, few and many counts, or a class for expanded clones, and some rows have none.

size | J | D | V | CDR3 | DNA
NA | TRBJ1-2 | TRBD1 | TRBV4-1 | CASSQVQGIDGYTF | TGCGCCAGCAGCCAAGTACAGGGGATCGATGGCTACACCTTC
NA | TRBJ2-4 | TRBD2 | TRBV20-1 | CSASKIAGGAKNIQYF | TGCAGTGCTAGTAAAATAGCGGGAGGAGCCAAAAACATTCAGTACTTC
NA | TRBJ1-4 | NA | TRBV13 | CASSLGLWEEKLFF | TGTGCCAGCAGCTTAGGCCTTTGGGAGGAAAAACTGTTTTTT
NA | TRBJ2-7 | TRBD2 | TRBV27 | CASKTSGGSSYEQYF | TGTGCCAGCAAGACTAGCGGGGGCAGCTCCTACGAGCAGTACTTC
NA | TRBJ2-3 | TRBD2 | TRBV18 | CASSPIITSGWDTQYF | TGTGCCAGCTCACCCATTATCACTAGCGGGTGGGATACGCAGTATTTT
NA | TRBJ1-1 | NA | TRBV2 | CASSERASLMNTEAFF | TGTGCCAGCAGTGAAAGGGCCTCGCTCATGAACACTGAAGCTTTCTTT
NA | TRBJ2-7 | NA | TRBV7-9 | CASEYLGGSYEQYF | TGTGCCAGCGAATATTTGGGGGGATCCTACGAGCAGTACTTC
NA | TRBJ2-7 | TRBD1 | TRBV7-9 | CASSRLPGQGAYEQYF | TGTGCCAGCAGCCGGCTTCCGGGACAGGGGGCGTACGAGCAGTACTTC
few | TRBJ1-5 | NA | TRBV7-9 | CASSFSRIGENQPQHF | TGTGCCAGCAGCTTTAGTCGGATTGGCGAGAATCAGCCCCAGCATTTT
NA | TRBJ1-5 | NA | TRBV21-1 | CASSKSSPGCNQPQHF | TGTGCCAGCAGCAAGTCCAGCCCGGGATGCAATCAGCCCCAGCATTTT
NA | TRBJ2-1 | NA | TRBV10-1 | CASSSGGYVNEQFF | TGCGCCAGCAGTTCTGGCGGGTACGTCAATGAGCAGTTCTTC
NA | TRBJ2-1 | NA | TRBV7-6 | CASSLAAGSSYNEQFF | TGTGCCAGCAGCTTAGCCGCGGGTAGTAGCTACAATGAGCAGTTCTTC
NA | TRBJ1-1 | NA | TRBV19 | CATRQTAANTEAFF | TGTGCCACCCGTCAAACCGCAGCGAACACTGAAGCTTTCTTT
NA | TRBJ2-5 | NA | TRBV29-1 | CSVVKLRGARETQYF | TGCAGCGTTGTTAAGTTACGGGGGGCGCGGGAGACCCAGTACTTC
NA | TRBJ1-1 | TRBD1 | TRBV2 | CASSVTGGSTEAFF | TGTGCCAGCAGTGTAACAGGGGGATCTACTGAAGCTTTCTTT
NA | TRBJ1-5 | NA | TRBV3-1/TRBV3-2 | CASSLRGDQPQHF | TGTGCCAGCAGCCTCCGGGGGGATCAGCCCCAGCATTTT
NA | TRBJ2-7 | NA | TRBV6-5 | CASSSRGAGSYEQYF | TGTGCCAGCAGTTCCCGAGGGGCGGGGAGTTACGAGCAGTACTTC
NA | TRBJ1-1 | NA | TRBV29-1 | CSVEVGQGNTEAFF | TGCAGCGTTGAAGTCGGGCAGGGGAACACTGAAGCTTTCTTT
once | TRBJ2-7 | TRBD1 | TRBV18 | CASSPSGTGFYEQYF | TGTGCCAGCTCACCCTCCGGGACAGGGTTCTACGAGCAGTACTTC
NA | TRBJ2-7 | NA | TRBV19 | CASGSGLPYEQYF | TGTGCCAGTGGGTCGGGACTCCCCTACGAGCAGTACTTC
NA | TRBJ1-6 | TRBD1 | TRBV6-2/TRBV6-3 | CASSYRDSSSPLHF | TGTGCCAGCAGTTACCGGGACAGTAGTTCACCCCTCCACTTT
NA | TRBJ1-2 | NA | TRBV27 | CASKEFNYGYTF | TGTGCCAGCAAGGAGTTTAACTATGGCTACACCTTC
NA | TRBJ2-1 | NA | TRBV10-1 | CASKLTGARNEQFF | TGCGCCAGCAAATTGACGGGAGCAAGGAATGAGCAGTTCTTC
NA | TRBJ2-5 | TRBD2 | TRBV19 | CASSIPGGAETQYF | TGTGCCAGTAGTATTCCGGGGGGGGCAGAGACCCAGTACTTC
NA | TRBJ1-2 | NA | TRBV19 | CASSRGSGLGGYTF | TGTGCCAGTAGCCGGGGTAGTGGGCTCGGGGGCTACACCTTC
NA | TRBJ1-1 | NA | TRBV11-2 | CASSLDLPNTEAFF | TGTGCCAGCAGCTTAGACCTACCCAACACTGAAGCTTTCTTT
NA | TRBJ1-5 | NA | TRBV2 | CASSKDGRNQPQHF | TGTGCCAGCAGTAAGGACGGACGCAATCAGCCCCAGCATTTT
NA | TRBJ2-7 | NA | TRBV5-1 | CASSYPGPADYEQYF | TGCGCCAGCAGCTACCCCGGGCCCGCGGACTACGAGCAGTACTTC
once | TRBJ2-3 | NA | TRBV5-1 | CASSFQDWRDTDTQYF | TGCGCCAGCAGCTTCCAGGACTGGCGTGACACAGATACGCAGTATTTT
NA | TRBJ2-2 | TRBD2 | TRBV14 | CASSRGLAGTGELFF | TGTGCCAGCAGCCGAGGACTAGCGGGAACCGGGGAGCTGTTTTTT
NA | TRBJ2-7 | TRBD2 | TRBV11-3 | CASSVAGSSYEQYF | TGTGCCAGCAGCGTAGCGGGGAGCTCCTACGAGCAGTACTTC